This T cell receptor beta chain came from a study of beta chain features in type 1 diabetes. Overall study findings and caveats: Type 1 diabetes patients had TCRB CDR3s that were shorter (moderately but significantly so) in all four CD4+ subsets. The study found fewer insertions and more deletions at VDJ junctions in type 1 diabetes patients.

A sort by CD45RO/CCR7/CD25/CD127/CD95/CD27 yielded CD4+ naive, central memory, regulatory and stem cell-like memory cells. Germline-derived CDR1 and CDR2 are LNHNV and YYDKDF (reference sequence). This CDR3 contains 15 residues. Trimming shortened V by 6 bases and J by 7 bases, and 22 bases separated the two germline ends. In this sample, this clone turned up a few times. No antigen is known for it. The sequenced template was cDNA made from the entire isolated RNA. Using immunoSEQ multiplex PCR, the repertoire was profiled, and TCRdb retains in-frame clones only, with some absent. The sample lists 200,000 to 300,000 clones, about 30% occurring once.

Sequencing used central memory CD4+ T cells from blood. This receptor was taken from a young man in good health. This chain uses TRBV15 with TRBJ2-7; D is tentatively TRBD1 or TRBD2 (5 bases each). CDR3 in amino acids: CATSTWVAGRGEQYF. The CDR3 coding sequence is TGTGCCACCAGTACCTGGGTGGCAGGGCGCGGGGAGCAGTACTTC.